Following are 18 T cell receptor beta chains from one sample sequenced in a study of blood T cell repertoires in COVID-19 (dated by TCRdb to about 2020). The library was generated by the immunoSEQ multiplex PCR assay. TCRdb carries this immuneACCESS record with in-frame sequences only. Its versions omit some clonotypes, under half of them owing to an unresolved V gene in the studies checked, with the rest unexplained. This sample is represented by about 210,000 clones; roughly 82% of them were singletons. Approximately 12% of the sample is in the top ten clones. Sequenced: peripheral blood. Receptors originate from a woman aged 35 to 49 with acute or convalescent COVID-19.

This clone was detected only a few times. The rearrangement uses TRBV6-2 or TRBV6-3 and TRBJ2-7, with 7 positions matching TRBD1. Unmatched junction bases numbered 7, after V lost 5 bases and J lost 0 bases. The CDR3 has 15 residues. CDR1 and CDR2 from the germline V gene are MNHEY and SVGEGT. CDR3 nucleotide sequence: TGTGCCAGCAGTCAACCTCGGACAGGCTCCTACGAGCAGTACTTC. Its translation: CASSQPRTGSYEQYF.

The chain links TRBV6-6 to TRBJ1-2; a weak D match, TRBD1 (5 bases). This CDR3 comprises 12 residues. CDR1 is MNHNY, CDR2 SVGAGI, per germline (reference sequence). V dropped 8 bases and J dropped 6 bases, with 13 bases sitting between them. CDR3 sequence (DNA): TGTGCCAGCCTGGGAGGGGACCATGGCTACACCTTC. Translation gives CASLGGDHGYTF.

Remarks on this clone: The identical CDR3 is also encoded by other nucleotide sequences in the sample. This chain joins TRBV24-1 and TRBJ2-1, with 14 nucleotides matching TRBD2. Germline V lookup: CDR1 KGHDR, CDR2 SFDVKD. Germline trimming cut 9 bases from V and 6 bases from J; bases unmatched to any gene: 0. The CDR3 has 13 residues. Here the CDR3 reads CATGLAGGNEQFF. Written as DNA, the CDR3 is TGTGCCACCGGACTAGCGGGGGGCAATGAGCAGTTCTTC.

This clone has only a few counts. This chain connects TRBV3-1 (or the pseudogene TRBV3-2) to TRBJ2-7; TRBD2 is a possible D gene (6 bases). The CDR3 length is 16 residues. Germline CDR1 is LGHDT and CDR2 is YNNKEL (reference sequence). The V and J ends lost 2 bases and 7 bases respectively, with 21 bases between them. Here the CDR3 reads CASSQWGSGDRQEQYF. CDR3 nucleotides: TGTGCCAGCAGCCAATGGGGTAGCGGAGACCGACAGGAGCAGTACTTC.

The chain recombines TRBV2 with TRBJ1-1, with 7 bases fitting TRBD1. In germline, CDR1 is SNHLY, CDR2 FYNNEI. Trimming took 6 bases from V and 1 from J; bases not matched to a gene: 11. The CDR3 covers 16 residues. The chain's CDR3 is CASRPTGVGENTEAFF. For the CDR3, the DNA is TGTGCCAGCAGACCCACAGGGGTCGGGGAGAACACTGAAGCTTTCTTT. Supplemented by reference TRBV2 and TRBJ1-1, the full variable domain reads EPEVTQTPSHQVTQMGQEVILRCVPISNHLYFYWYRQILGQKVEFLVSFYNNEISEKSEIFDDQFSVERPDGSNFTLKIRSTKLEDSAMYFCASRPTGVGENTEAFFGQGTRLTVV.

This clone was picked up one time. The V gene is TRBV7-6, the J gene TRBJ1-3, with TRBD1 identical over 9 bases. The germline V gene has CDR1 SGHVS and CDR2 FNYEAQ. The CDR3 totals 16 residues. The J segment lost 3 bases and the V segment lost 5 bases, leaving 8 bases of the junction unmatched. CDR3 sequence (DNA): TGTGCCAGCAGCCTCACCGGGACAGGGCGTGGAAACACCATATATTTT. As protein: CASSLTGTGRGNTIYF.

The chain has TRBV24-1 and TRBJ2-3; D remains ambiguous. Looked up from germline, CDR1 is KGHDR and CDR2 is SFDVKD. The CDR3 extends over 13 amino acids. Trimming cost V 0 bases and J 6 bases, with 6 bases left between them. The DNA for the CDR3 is TGTGCCACCAGTGATTTGCCTGAGGATACGCAGTATTTT. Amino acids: CATSDLPEDTQYF.

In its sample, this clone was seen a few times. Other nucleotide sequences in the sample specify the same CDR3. This chain's CDR3 is CASSSAGGYNEQFF. The CDR3 DNA sequence: TGCGCCAGCAGCTCTGCCGGGGGGTACAATGAGCAGTTCTTC. The chain employs TRBV5-1 and TRBJ2-1, with TRBD2 identical over 7 bases. V lost 3 bases, J lost 4 bases, and 4 bases stayed unmatched. CDR3 length: 14 residues. From germline, CDR1 is SGHRS and CDR2 YFSETQ. The variable domain in full, completed from reference TRBV5-1 and TRBJ2-1, reads KAGVTQTPRYLIKTRGQQVTLSCSPISGHRSVSWYQQTPGQGLQFLFEYFSETQRNKGNFPGRFSGRQFSNSRSEMNVSTLELGDSALYLCASSSAGGYNEQFFGPGTRLTVL.

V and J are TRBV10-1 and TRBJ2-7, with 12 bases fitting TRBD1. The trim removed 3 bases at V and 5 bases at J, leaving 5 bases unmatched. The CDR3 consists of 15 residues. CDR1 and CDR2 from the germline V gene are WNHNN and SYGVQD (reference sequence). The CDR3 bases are TGCGCCAGCAGTGACCCGGGACAGGGGGCCCACGAGCAGTACTTC. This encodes CASSDPGQGAHEQYF.

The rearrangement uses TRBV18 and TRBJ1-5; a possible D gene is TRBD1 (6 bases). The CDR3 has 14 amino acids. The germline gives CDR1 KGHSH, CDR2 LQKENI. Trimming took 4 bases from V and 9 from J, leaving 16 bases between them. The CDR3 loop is CASSQTGAIWPQHF. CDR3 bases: TGTGCCAGCTCACAGACAGGCGCCATCTGGCCCCAGCATTTT.

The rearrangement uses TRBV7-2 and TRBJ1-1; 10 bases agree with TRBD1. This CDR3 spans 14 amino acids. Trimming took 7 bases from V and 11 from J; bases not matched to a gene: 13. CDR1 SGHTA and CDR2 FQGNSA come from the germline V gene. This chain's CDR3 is CASNLGQGIGRAFF. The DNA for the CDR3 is TGTGCCAGCAACCTGGGACAGGGGATCGGAAGGGCTTTCTTT.

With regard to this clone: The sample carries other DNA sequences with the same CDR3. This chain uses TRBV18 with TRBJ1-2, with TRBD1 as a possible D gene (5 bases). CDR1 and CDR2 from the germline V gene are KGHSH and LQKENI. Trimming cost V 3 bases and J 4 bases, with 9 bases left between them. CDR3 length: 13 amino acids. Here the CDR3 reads CASSPDSTYGYTF. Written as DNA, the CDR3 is TGTGCCAGCTCACCCGACAGTACCTATGGCTACACCTTC.

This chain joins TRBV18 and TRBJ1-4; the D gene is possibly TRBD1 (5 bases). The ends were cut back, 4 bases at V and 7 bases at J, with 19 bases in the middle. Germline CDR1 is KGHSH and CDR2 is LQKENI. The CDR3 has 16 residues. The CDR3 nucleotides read TGTGCCAGCTCACGTGGCCGGCGGGACTTTAGTGAAAAACTGTTTTTT. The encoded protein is CASSRGRRDFSEKLFF. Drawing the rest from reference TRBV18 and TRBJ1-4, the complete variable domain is NAGVMQNPRHLVRRRGQEARLRCSPMKGHSHVYWYRQLPEEGLKFMVYLQKENIIDESGMPKERFSAEFPKEGPSILRIQQVVRGDSAAYFCASSRGRRDFSEKLFFGSGTQLSVL.

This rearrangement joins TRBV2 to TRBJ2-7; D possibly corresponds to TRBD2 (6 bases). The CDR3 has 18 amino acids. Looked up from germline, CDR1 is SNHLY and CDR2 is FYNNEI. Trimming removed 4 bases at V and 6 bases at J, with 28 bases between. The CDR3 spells CASSVSVKGLPDLGEQYF. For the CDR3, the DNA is TGTGCCAGCAGTGTCTCGGTGAAGGGACTCCCCGATCTGGGCGAGCAGTACTTC.

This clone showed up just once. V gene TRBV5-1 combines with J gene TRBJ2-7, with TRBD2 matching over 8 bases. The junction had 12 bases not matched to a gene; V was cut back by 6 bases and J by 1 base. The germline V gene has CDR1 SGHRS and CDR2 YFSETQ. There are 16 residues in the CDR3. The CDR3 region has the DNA TGCGCCAGCACCATGGTAGCGGGGCGGTTATCCTACGAGCAGTACTTC. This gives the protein CASTMVAGRLSYEQYF.

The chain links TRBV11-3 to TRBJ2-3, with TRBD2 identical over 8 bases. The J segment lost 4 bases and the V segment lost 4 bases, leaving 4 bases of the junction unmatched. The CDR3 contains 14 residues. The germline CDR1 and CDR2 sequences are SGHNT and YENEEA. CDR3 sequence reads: CASSSGLAADTQYF. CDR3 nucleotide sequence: TGTGCCAGCAGCTCCGGACTAGCTGCAGATACGCAGTATTTT.

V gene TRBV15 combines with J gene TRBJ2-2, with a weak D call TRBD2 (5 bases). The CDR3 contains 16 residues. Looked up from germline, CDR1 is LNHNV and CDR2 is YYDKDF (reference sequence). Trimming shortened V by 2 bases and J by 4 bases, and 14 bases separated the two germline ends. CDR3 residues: CATSRTIGVTTGELFF. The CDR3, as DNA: TGTGCCACCAGCAGAACTATCGGGGTGACCACCGGGGAGCTGTTTTTT.

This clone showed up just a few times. The CDR3 DNA reads TGTGCTAGTGGTTTGCTGGAGGGCACATACTTC. This encodes CASGLLEGTYF. The chain has TRBV12-5 and TRBJ2-7; D is possibly TRBD2 (6 bases). The germline V gene encodes CDR1 LGHNT and CDR2 FRNRAP. V gave up 2 bases and J gave up 13 bases, with 12 bases separating them. CDR3 length equals 11 residues.